This passage covers 29 T cell receptor beta chains from one sample sequenced in a study of cytomegalovirus exposure and HLA in healthy donors. The PCR was carried out with 60 Vbeta primers and 13 Jbeta primers. Assay used: immunoSEQ multiplex PCR; TCRdb lists only in-frame clones, some missing. This sample carries 250,000 to 350,000 clones, 75% to 90% of them seen once, and the ten largest clones take about 0.3%. Specimen: PBMCs. These receptors all come from a girl aged 2-10 years in good health and CMV-seronegative.

The chain joins TRBV6-7 to TRBJ2-7, with D possibly matching TRBD1 (6 bases). TRBV6-7 is recorded as an ORF, its role being uncertain. Trimming cost V 6 bases and J 2 bases, with 20 bases left between them. CDR3 length: 16 residues. CDR3 in amino acids: CASSAVVGQGTYEQYF. Written as DNA, the CDR3 is TGTGCCAGCAGCGCTGTCGTGGGGCAGGGGACCTACGAGCAGTACTTC.

This clone was seen only once. This rearrangement joins TRBV9 to TRBJ2-1, with 7 bases lining up with TRBD2. Trimming cost V 5 bases and J 0 bases; bases outside gene matches: 5. CDR3 length equals 15 residues. Germline CDR1 is SGDLS and CDR2 is YYNGEE. The CDR3 region is CASSPGGSSYNEQFF. In DNA, the CDR3 is TGTGCCAGCAGTCCCGGGGGGAGCTCCTACAATGAGCAGTTCTTC.

This rearrangement joins TRBV7-8 to TRBJ1-2; D is undetermined. Looked up from germline, CDR1 is SGHVS and CDR2 is FQNEAQ. V was trimmed by 5 bases and J by 6 bases, leaving 16 bases between them. The length of the CDR3 is 14 residues. In DNA form, the CDR3 reads TGTGCCAGCAGCCCTTGGGAGGGAACCCATGGCTACACCTTC. Translating gives CASSPWEGTHGYTF. Variable domain in full (rest from reference TRBV7-8 and TRBJ1-2): GAGVSQSPRYKVAKRGQDVALRCDPISGHVSLFWYQQALGQGPEFLTYFQNEAQLDKSGLPSDRFFAERPEGSVSTLKIQRTQQEDSAVYLCASSPWEGTHGYTFGSGTRLTVV.

This clone has just one count. V gene TRBV14 combines with J gene TRBJ1-2; D is unclear. The germline V gene encodes CDR1 SGHDN and CDR2 FVKESK. V lost 0 bases to trimming and J lost 8 bases, with 13 bases between them. This CDR3 has 14 residues. As DNA, the CDR3 is TGTGCCAGCAGCCAAGATTATGCGGGAGAGGGCTACACCTTC. Its protein is CASSQDYAGEGYTF.

V and J are TRBV5-8 and TRBJ1-1; maybe TRBD1 (6 bases). The CDR3 is 13 residues long. Germline CDR1 reads SGHTS; CDR2 reads YDEGEE. V was clipped by 7 bases and J by 3 bases, with 13 bases between them. The CDR3 DNA reads TGTGCCAGCCTGACAGGCCAATACACTGAAGCTTTCTTT. Amino acids: CASLTGQYTEAFF. The full variable domain, rest sourced from reference TRBV5-8 and TRBJ1-1, is EAGVTQSPTHLIKTRGQQATLRCSPISGHTSVYWYQQALGLGLQFLLWYDEGEERNRGNFPPRFSGRQFPNYSSELNVNALELEDSALYLCASLTGQYTEAFFGQGTRLTVV.

The chain carries TRBV28 and TRBJ2-7; 10 nucleotides agree with TRBD2. Germline-derived CDR1 and CDR2 are MDHEN and SYDVKM. CDR3 length: 20 residues. V shed 5 bases, J shed 5 bases, and the junction held 24 bases outside the gene matches. CDR3 coding DNA: TGTGCCAGCAGTCCGCCTATAGCGGGAGGTTCAGTATGGTCAATAGACGAGCAGTACTTC. Its translation is CASSPPIAGGSVWSIDEQYF.

This clone was counted once. V and J are TRBV6-1 and TRBJ1-6, with 8 bases identical to TRBD1. CDR3 length: 14 residues. J lost 9 bases, V lost 6 bases, and 7 bases had no gene match. The germline CDR1 and CDR2 sequences are MNHNS and SASEGT. The CDR3 is CASSRDRYGSPLHF. In DNA, the CDR3 is TGTGCCAGCAGCCGGGACAGGTACGGTTCACCCCTCCACTTT.

The chain recombines TRBV10-3 with TRBJ2-5, with D maybe TRBD2 (6 bases). TRBJ2-7 explains the end of the DNA better; the J call may be wrong. This CDR3 spans 14 amino acids. Per germline, CDR1 ENHRY and CDR2 SYGVKD. The CDR3 sequence: CAIRESSGTYEQYF. The CDR3 region has the DNA TGTGCCATCAGGGAGAGTTCCGGGACTTACGAGCAGTACTTC.

This chain links TRBV5-1 with TRBJ1-4; a possible D gene is TRBD1 (6 bases). The V end lost 5 bases, the J end lost 1 base, and 12 bases lay between the germline ends. The CDR3 spans 15 residues. Per the germline V gene, CDR1 is SGHRS and CDR2 is YFSETQ. Here the CDR3 DNA reads TGCGCCAGCAGGCTATTACAGGGAACTAATGAAAAACTGTTTTTT. It encodes CASRLLQGTNEKLFF.

Points on this clone: This same CDR3 is encoded by further DNA sequences in the sample. The chain is built from TRBV7-9 and TRBJ2-5; D is ambiguous. CDR1 SEHNR and CDR2 FQNEAQ come from the germline V gene (reference sequence). The CDR3 runs 11 residues. V lost 3 bases and J lost 5, with 4 bases in between. Written as DNA, the CDR3 is TGTGCCAGCAGCTTCGGTGAGACCCAGTACTTC. It specifies CASSFGETQYF.

The chain carries TRBV14 and TRBJ1-1, with 7 bases that match TRBD1. Germline V CDR1 and CDR2: SGHDN, FVKESK. This CDR3 has 15 residues. Unmatched junction bases numbered 6, after V lost 4 bases and J lost 1 base. DNA of the CDR3: TGTGCCAGCAGCCGGACAGGCCGGCGGAACACTGAAGCTTTCTTT. It codes for CASSRTGRRNTEAFF. The full variable domain, its missing parts supplied by reference TRBV14 and TRBJ1-1, is EAGVTQFPSHSVIEKGQTVTLRCDPISGHDNLYWYRRVMGKEIKFLLHFVKESKQDESGMPNNRFLAERTGGTYSTLKVQPAELEDSGVYFCASSRTGRRNTEAFFGQGTRLTVV.

The chain joins TRBV7-2 to TRBJ1-4; 7 nucleotides line up with TRBD1. The germline CDR1 and CDR2 sequences are SGHTA and FQGNSA. Losses at the gene ends were 4 bases for V and 6 bases for J; bases not matched to a gene: 8. The CDR3 runs to 15 residues. The CDR3 reads CASSSPTGVDEKLFF. The CDR3 DNA reads as TGTGCCAGCAGCTCTCCCACAGGGGTTGATGAAAAACTGTTTTTT.

The chain has TRBV7-9 and TRBJ2-7; the match to TRBD1 covers 8 bases. In germline, CDR1 is SEHNR, CDR2 FQNEAQ (reference sequence). The ends lost 4 bases at V and 5 bases at J; junction bases unmatched: 16. The CDR3 is 17 residues long. CDR3 coding DNA: TGTGCCAGCAGCTCGTTGTATGCAGGACAGGGTATCCACGAGCAGTACTTC. Its protein product is CASSSLYAGQGIHEQYF.

This clone occurred a few times. The chain couples TRBV28 to TRBJ1-1; a weak D match, TRBD1 (6 bases). Per the germline V gene, CDR1 is MDHEN and CDR2 is SYDVKM. The V gene lost 9 bases and the J gene lost 7 bases, with 21 bases spanning the gap. CDR3 length equals 14 residues. As DNA, the CDR3 is TGTGCCAGGGTGCCAGGGGCCTCGCGCCTTGAAGCTTTCTTT. Protein: CARVPGASRLEAFF.

This chain connects TRBV19 to TRBJ2-5, with TRBD2 identical over 11 bases. V lost 4 bases, J lost 4 bases, and 5 bases stayed unmatched. This CDR3 has 15 amino acids. In germline, CDR1 is LNHDA, CDR2 SQIVND (reference sequence). This chain's CDR3 is CASSSSGRARETQYF. The CDR3 DNA reads TGTGCCAGTAGTAGTAGCGGGAGGGCCCGAGAGACCCAGTACTTC.

CDR3 region: CASSNRTLSNEQFF. The CDR3 nucleotides are TGCGCCAGCAGTAATAGGACTTTGTCCAATGAGCAGTTCTTC. This chain joins TRBV5-1 and TRBJ2-1; tentatively, D is TRBD2 (5 bases). Looked up from germline, CDR1 is SGHRS and CDR2 is YFSETQ. The ends were cut back, 5 bases at V and 6 bases at J, with 15 bases in the middle. CDR3 length: 14 residues. The entire variable domain, with the rest obtained from reference TRBV5-1 and TRBJ2-1, is as follows: KAGVTQTPRYLIKTRGQQVTLSCSPISGHRSVSWYQQTPGQGLQFLFEYFSETQRNKGNFPGRFSGRQFSNSRSEMNVSTLELGDSALYLCASSNRTLSNEQFFGPGTRLTVL.

The V call is TRBV28, the J call TRBJ2-1; a weak D match, TRBD2 (6 bases). Germline CDR1 and CDR2: MDHEN and SYDVKM. This CDR3 comprises 17 residues. The V end was cut by 6 bases, the J end by 2 bases, with 20 bases between. The CDR3 DNA reads as TGTGCCAGCAGACCCCCTCGAGGGCGGGGTACCTACAATGAGCAGTTCTTC. The encoded protein is CASRPPRGRGTYNEQFF.

This chain links TRBV30 with TRBJ1-2, with D uncertain. The germline V gene encodes CDR1 GTSNPN and CDR2 SVGIG (reference sequence). The CDR3 contains 13 residues. The V gene lost 3 bases and the J gene lost 2 bases, with 10 bases spanning the gap. The CDR3 bases are TGTGCCTGGAGGGGGAGCACGAACTATGGCTACACCTTC. Amino acid sequence: CAWRGSTNYGYTF. Full variable domain (outside the CDR3, taken from reference TRBV30 and TRBJ1-2): SQTIHQWPATLVQPVGSPLSLECTVEGTSNPNLYWYRQAAGRGLQLLFYSVGIGQISSEVPQNLSASRPQDRQFILSSKKLLLSDSGFYLCAWRGSTNYGYTFGSGTRLTVV.

This chain uses TRBV5-6 with TRBJ2-1; D might be TRBD1 (5 bases). Trimming removed 6 bases from V and 5 bases from J, with 27 bases in between. Germline loops: CDR1 SGHDT, CDR2 YYEEEE. This CDR3 is 18 amino acids long. The CDR3 loop is CASIPNRGPPAPDNEQFF. The CDR3 bases are TGTGCCAGCATCCCCAATAGGGGCCCCCCCGCCCCCGACAATGAGCAGTTCTTC.

The table lists this clone with a count of one. The chain is built from TRBV7-8 and TRBJ2-5, with TRBD2 identical over 7 bases. V was clipped by 5 bases and J by 3 bases; unmatched bases: 6. This CDR3 has 14 residues. Per germline, CDR1 SGHVS and CDR2 FQNEAQ. The CDR3 DNA reads as TGTGCCAGCAGCACGCGACTAGCAGAAGAGACCCAGTACTTC. Amino acids: CASSTRLAEETQYF.

This clone was found a few times. The chain employs TRBV5-4 and TRBJ1-6; weak D call: TRBD1 (5 bases). The V end lost 0 bases, the J end lost 5 bases, and 12 bases lay between the germline ends. Looked up from germline, CDR1 is SGHNT and CDR2 is YYREEE (reference sequence). The CDR3 is made up of 16 amino acids. The chain's CDR3 is CASSLGREFDNSPLHF. CDR3 coding DNA: TGTGCCAGCAGCTTGGGCAGGGAATTCGATAATTCACCCCTCCACTTT.

This chain joins TRBV7-9 and TRBJ2-2, with 11 bases aligning to TRBD2. Germline V CDR1 and CDR2: SEHNR, FQNEAQ (reference sequence). CDR3 length: 16 residues. V gave up 6 bases and J gave up 1 base; unmatched junction bases: 4. The CDR3 coding sequence is TGTGCCAGCAGGTCAACTAGCGGGGGGAACACCGGGGAGCTGTTTTTT. Amino acid sequence: CASRSTSGGNTGELFF.

This rearrangement joins TRBV6-1 to TRBJ1-5; TRBD1 aligns across 7 bases. The V gene end was trimmed by 5 bases and the J gene end by 8 bases; junction bases not matched to a gene: 9. From germline, CDR1 is MNHNS and CDR2 SASEGT. This CDR3 region has 14 residues. This CDR3 is CASSWGQTSEPQHF. For the CDR3, the DNA is TGTGCCAGCAGTTGGGGACAGACCTCGGAGCCCCAGCATTTT.

V is TRBV7-9 and J is TRBJ2-1; D gene unclear. The germline gives CDR1 SEHNR, CDR2 FQNEAQ (reference sequence). V was shortened by 5 bases and J by 0 bases, with 17 bases between the two germline ends. The CDR3 is made up of 17 amino acids. Here the CDR3 DNA reads TGTGCCAGCAGCCCCATAGGATTAGCCCCCTCCTACAATGAGCAGTTCTTC. Encoded protein: CASSPIGLAPSYNEQFF. The complete variable domain, with remaining parts taken from reference TRBV7-9 and TRBJ2-1, reads DTGVSQNPRHKITKRGQNVTFRCDPISEHNRLYWYRQTLGQGPEFLTYFQNEAQLEKSRLLSDRFSAERPKGSFSTLEIQRTEQGDSAMYLCASSPIGLAPSYNEQFFGPGTRLTVL.

The J gene is TRBJ2-1, the V gene TRBV10-3, with 7 positions matching TRBD2. The ends lost 3 bases at V and 7 bases at J; junction bases unmatched: 18. Germline-derived CDR1 and CDR2 are ENHRY and SYGVKD. This CDR3 has 18 amino acids. The chain's CDR3 is CAISEGRLTSSEANEQFF. The CDR3 DNA follows: TGTGCCATCAGTGAAGGCCGACTGACTAGCTCGGAAGCGAATGAGCAGTTCTTC.

The genes are TRBV7-6 and TRBJ2-7, with a weak D call TRBD2 (5 bases). The CDR3 totals 16 residues. The germline V and J ends were trimmed by 0 bases and 3 bases, with 15 bases remaining between them. The germline V gene encodes CDR1 SGHVS and CDR2 FNYEAQ. This CDR3 reads CASSLAQSSDNYEQYF. CDR3 nucleotides: TGTGCCAGCAGCTTAGCCCAAAGTAGCGACAACTACGAGCAGTACTTC.

The CDR3 spells CASTQRGGETQYF. CDR3 nucleotide sequence: TGTGCCAGCACCCAGCGGGGGGGTGAGACCCAGTACTTC. The chain uses TRBV6-5 and TRBJ2-5, with 10 bases matching TRBD2. The length of the CDR3 is 13 residues. The trim removed 7 bases at V and 5 bases at J, leaving 4 bases unmatched. From germline, CDR1 is MNHEY and CDR2 SVGAGI.

Worth noting for this clone: At one boundary the junction diverges from the germline segment, which might be a read error. V is TRBV7-9 and J is TRBJ2-1; no clear D gene. The CDR3 has 15 residues. The germline V gene has CDR1 SEHNR and CDR2 FQNEAQ (reference sequence). The CDR3 DNA reads as TGTGCCAGCAGCTTCGGCATTCACTCCTACAGTGAGCAGTTCTTC. Translation gives CASSFGIHSYSEQFF.

This clone has a single count. The chain links TRBV28 to TRBJ2-2; 9 bases fit TRBD1. CDR3 size: 17 residues. J gave up 4 bases and V 7 bases, and 13 bases lay outside the gene matches. From germline, CDR1 is MDHEN and CDR2 SYDVKM. The DNA for the CDR3 is TGTGCCAGCAACTACACTCCGGGGACAGGGAGCACCGGGGAGCTGTTTTTT. As protein: CASNYTPGTGSTGELFF.